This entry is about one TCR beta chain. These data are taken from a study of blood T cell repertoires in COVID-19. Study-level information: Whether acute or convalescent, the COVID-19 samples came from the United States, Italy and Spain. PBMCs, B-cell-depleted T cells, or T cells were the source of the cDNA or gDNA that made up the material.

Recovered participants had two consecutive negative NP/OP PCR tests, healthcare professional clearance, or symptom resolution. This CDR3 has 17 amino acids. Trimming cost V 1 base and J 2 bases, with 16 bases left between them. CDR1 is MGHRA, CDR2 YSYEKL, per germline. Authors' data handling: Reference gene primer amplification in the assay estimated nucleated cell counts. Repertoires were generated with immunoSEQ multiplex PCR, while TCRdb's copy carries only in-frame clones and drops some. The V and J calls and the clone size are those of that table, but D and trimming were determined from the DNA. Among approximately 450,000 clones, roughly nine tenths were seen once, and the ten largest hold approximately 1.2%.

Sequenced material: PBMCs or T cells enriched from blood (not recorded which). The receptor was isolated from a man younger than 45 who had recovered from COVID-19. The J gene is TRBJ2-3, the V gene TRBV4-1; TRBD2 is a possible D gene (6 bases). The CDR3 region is CASSQGPGAGYTDTQYF. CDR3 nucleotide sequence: TGCGCCAGCAGCCAAGGCCCTGGGGCGGGGTACACAGATACGCAGTATTTT.